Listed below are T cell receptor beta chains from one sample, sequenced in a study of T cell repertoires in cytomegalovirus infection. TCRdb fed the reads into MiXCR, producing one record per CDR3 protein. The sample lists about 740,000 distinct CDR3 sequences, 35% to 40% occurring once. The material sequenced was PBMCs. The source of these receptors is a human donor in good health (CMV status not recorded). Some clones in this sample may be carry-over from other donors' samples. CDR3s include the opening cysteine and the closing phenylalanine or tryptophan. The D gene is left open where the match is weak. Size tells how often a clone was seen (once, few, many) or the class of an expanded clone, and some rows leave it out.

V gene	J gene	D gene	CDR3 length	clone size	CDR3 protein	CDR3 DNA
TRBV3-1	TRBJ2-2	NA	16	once	CASSPGRLALNGELFF	TGTGCCAGCAGCCCGGGGCGGCTAGCGTTAAACGGGGAGCTGTTTTTT
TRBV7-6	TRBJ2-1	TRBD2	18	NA	CASSPIGGGRPSLDEQFF	TGTGCCAGCAGCCCTATAGGTGGCGGGAGGCCCTCGTTGGATGAGCAGTTCTTC
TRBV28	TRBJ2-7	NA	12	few	CASWDQTTEQYF	TGTGCCAGTTGGGACCAGACGACGGAGCAGTACTTC
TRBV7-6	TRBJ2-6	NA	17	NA	CASSLIGTASGANVLTF	TGTGCCAGCAGCTTAATTGGGACGGCCTCTGGGGCCAACGTCCTGACCTTC
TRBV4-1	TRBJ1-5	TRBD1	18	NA	CASSHPPQGRRGNQPQHF	TGCGCCAGCAGCCACCCGCCACAGGGGCGCCGAGGCAATCAGCCCCAGCATTTT
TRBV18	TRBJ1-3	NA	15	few	CASSRDYSSGNTIYF	TGTGCCAGCTCACGGGACTACTCCTCTGGAAACACCATATATTTT
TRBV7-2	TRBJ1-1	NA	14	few	CASSFSGEGTEAFF	TGTGCCAGCAGCTTCTCTGGGGAGGGGACTGAAGCTTTCTTT
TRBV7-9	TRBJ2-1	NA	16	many	CASKPLRPGVVNEQFF	TGTGCCAGCAAACCCCTGCGACCCGGGGTAGTCAATGAGCAGTTCTTC
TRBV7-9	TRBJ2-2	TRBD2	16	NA	CASRILAGVSTGELFF	TGTGCCAGCAGGATACTAGCGGGAGTAAGCACCGGGGAGCTGTTTTTT
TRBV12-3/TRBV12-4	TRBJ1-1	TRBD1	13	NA	CASTKGQGAEAFF	TGTGCCAGCACCAAGGGACAGGGGGCTGAAGCTTTCTTT
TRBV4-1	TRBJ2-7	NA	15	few	CASSQASERGYEQYF	TGCGCCAGCAGCCAAGCTTCAGAGAGGGGGTACGAGCAGTACTTC
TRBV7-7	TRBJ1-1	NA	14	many	CASSPLGPNTEAFF	TGTGCTAGCAGCCCCCTAGGTCCTAACACTGAAGCTTTCTTT
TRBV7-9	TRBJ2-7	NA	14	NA	CASSPGGEGYEQYF	TGTGCCAGCAGCCCTGGGGGTGAGGGGTACGAGCAGTACTTC
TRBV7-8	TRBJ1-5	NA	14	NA	CASSLKWGNQPQHF	TGTGCCAGCAGCTTAAAGTGGGGGAATCAGCCCCAGCATTTT
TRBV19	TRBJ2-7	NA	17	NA	CASSFSPYLTGVYEQYF	TGTGCCAGTAGTTTTTCCCCGTACTTGACAGGAGTCTACGAGCAGTACTTC
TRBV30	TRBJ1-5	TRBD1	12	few	CASDRGGQPQHF	TGTGCTTCCGACAGGGGTGGACAGCCCCAGCATTTT
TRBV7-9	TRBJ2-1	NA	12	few	CASTPFPGEQFF	TGTGCCAGCACCCCCTTCCCCGGTGAGCAGTTCTTC
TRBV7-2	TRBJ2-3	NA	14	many	CASSEGAVADTQYF	TGTGCCAGCAGCGAAGGGGCGGTTGCAGATACGCAGTATTTT
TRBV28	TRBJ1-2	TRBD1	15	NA	CASTDLTPGGYGYTF	TGTGCCAGCACCGACCTAACACCAGGGGGCTATGGCTACACCTTC
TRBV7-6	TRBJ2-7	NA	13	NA	CASSLATPGEQYF	TGTGCCAGCAGCTTAGCGACCCCGGGGGAGCAGTACTTC
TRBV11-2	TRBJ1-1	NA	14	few	CASSFGQGTPEAFF	TGTGCCAGCAGCTTTGGTCAGGGGACCCCTGAAGCTTTCTTT
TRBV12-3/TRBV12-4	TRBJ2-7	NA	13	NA	CASSLAGVSEQYF	TGTGCCAGCAGTTTAGCCGGAGTCAGCGAGCAGTACTTC
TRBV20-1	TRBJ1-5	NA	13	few	CSAPSPSSQPQHF	TGCAGTGCCCCCAGCCCATCGTCTCAGCCCCAGCATTTT
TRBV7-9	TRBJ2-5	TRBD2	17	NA	CASSLVGLAGPQETQYF	TGTGCCAGCAGCTTAGTGGGGCTAGCGGGGCCTCAAGAGACCCAGTACTTC
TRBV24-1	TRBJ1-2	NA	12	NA	CAIRGASGGYTF	TGTGCCATTAGGGGGGCGTCTGGTGGCTACACCTTC
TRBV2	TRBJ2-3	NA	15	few	CASREGVSGTDTQYF	TGTGCCAGCAGGGAGGGTGTGTCTGGCACAGATACGCAGTATTTT
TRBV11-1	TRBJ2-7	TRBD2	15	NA	CASSLESGRSSEQYF	TGTGCCAGCAGCTTAGAGAGCGGGAGGTCGTCCGAGCAGTACTTC
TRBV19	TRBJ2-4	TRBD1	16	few	CASSIDLRQGANIQYF	TGTGCCAGTAGTATAGATCTTAGGCAGGGGGCGAACATTCAGTACTTC
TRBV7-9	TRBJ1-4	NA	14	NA	CASSQEGFGEKLFF	TGTGCCAGCAGCCAAGAGGGATTTGGAGAAAAACTGTTTTTT
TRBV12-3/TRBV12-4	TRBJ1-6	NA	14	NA	CSSSYRLNNSPLHF	TGTTCCAGCAGCTACAGGTTGAATAATTCACCCCTCCACTTT
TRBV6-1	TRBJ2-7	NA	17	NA	CASSEAWVGRISYEQYF	TGTGCCAGCAGTGAAGCGTGGGTGGGACGTATCTCCTACGAGCAGTACTTC
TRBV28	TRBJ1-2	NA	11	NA	CASSQGEFDTF	TGTGCCAGCAGTCAAGGGGAGTTCGACACCTTC
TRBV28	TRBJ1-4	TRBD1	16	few	CASSPPGGESYEKLFF	TGTGCCAGCAGTCCCCCAGGGGGAGAAAGTTATGAAAAACTGTTTTTT
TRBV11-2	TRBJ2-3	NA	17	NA	CASSSPLWGGSTDTQYF	TGTGCCAGCAGCTCCCCCCTCTGGGGCGGGAGCACAGATACGCAGTATTTT
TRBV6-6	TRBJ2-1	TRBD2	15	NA	CARSNWAGGDNEQFF	TGTGCCAGAAGTAACTGGGCGGGAGGGGACAATGAGCAGTTCTTC
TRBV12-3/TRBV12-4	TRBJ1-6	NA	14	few	CASTTILPNSPLHF	TGTGCCAGCACCACGATTCTTCCTAATTCACCCCTCCACTTT
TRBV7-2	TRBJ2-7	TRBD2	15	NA	CASSRSGRGTYEQYF	TGTGCCAGCAGCCGGAGCGGGAGGGGGACCTACGAGCAGTACTTC
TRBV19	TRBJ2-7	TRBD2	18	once	CASSRSSGAVPTSYEQYF	TGTGCCAGTAGCCGAAGTAGCGGGGCCGTCCCGACCTCCTACGAGCAGTACTTC
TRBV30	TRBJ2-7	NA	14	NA	CAWNFGSGTYEQYF	TGTGCCTGGAATTTCGGGAGCGGAACCTACGAGCAGTACTTC
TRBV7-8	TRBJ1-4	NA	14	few	CASSLARSDEKLFF	TGTGCCAGCAGCTTAGCCAGGTCGGATGAAAAACTGTTTTTT
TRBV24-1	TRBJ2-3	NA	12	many	CATSDIADTQYF	TGTGCCACCAGTGATATAGCAGATACGCAGTATTTT
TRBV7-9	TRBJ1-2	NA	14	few	CASTSPPRIYGYTF	TGTGCCAGCACCTCACCGCCCAGGATTTATGGCTACACCTTC
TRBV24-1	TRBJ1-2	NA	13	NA	CATSDPRFYGYTF	TGTGCCACCAGTGACCCCAGATTCTATGGCTACACCTTC
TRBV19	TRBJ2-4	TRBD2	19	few	CASSIVLEAGALAKNIQYF	TGTGCCAGTAGTATAGTTTTGGAAGCGGGGGCCTTAGCCAAAAACATTCAGTACTTC
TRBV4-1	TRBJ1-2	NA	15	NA	CASSQEADNHVGYTF	TGCGCCAGCAGCCAAGAAGCCGATAACCATGTTGGCTACACCTTC
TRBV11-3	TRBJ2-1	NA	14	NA	CASSPGPGNNEQFF	TGTGCCAGCAGCCCAGGTCCAGGGAACAATGAGCAGTTCTTC
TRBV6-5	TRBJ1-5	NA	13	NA	CASSAATGSPQHF	TGTGCCAGCAGTGCCGCTACAGGGTCCCCCCAGCATTTT
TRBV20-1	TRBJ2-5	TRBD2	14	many	CSAHPGLESETQYF	TGCAGTGCCCACCCGGGACTAGAGTCGGAGACCCAGTACTTC
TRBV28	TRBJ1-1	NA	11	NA	CASSLSGRAFF	TGTGCCAGCAGTTTATCCGGGAGGGCTTTCTTT
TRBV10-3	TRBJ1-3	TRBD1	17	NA	CAIIFGTGDSSGNTIYF	TGTGCCATCATTTTTGGGACAGGCGATTCCTCTGGAAACACCATATATTTT
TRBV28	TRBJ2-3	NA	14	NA	CASSWGALSDTQYF	TGTGCCAGCAGTTGGGGGGCCTTGTCAGATACGCAGTATTTT